This entry is about one T cell receptor beta chain. This receptor's antigen is unknown. No base quality information exists; no much larger clone differs at one position. Peripheral blood CD8+ and CD4+ T cells from healthy donors, Susac syndrome patients and multiple sclerosis patients were profiled using high-throughput TCR beta sequencing. Multiple sclerosis controls were treatment-naive patients with stable or active relapsing-remitting disease fulfilling revised McDonald criteria. Bulk CD8+ and CD4+ T cells were purified by magnetic negative isolation, while CD8+ TEMRA cells were enriched using FACS. Blood was drawn into EDTA tubes, processed within 24 hours, and PBMCs were isolated by density gradient centrifugation. PBMCs intended for TCR sequencing were cryopreserved in liquid nitrogen and were subsequently thawed in a 37 degrees C water bath. The sorted or isolated CD4+, CD8+ and CD8+ TEMRA cells reached a purity of at least 90%.

The data are from a study of CD8 T cells in Susac syndrome (dated by TCRdb to the late 2010s). At the level of the whole study: Repertoire sequencing was used to test whether CD8+ T cell activation and differentiation in Susac syndrome was antigen driven. CD8+ T cell repertoire clonality was compared between about a dozen healthy donors, some 14 Susac syndrome patients and 15 multiple sclerosis patients. Paper-wide results and their limitations: The number of individuals in the TCR sequencing and HLA analysis was acknowledged as relatively small.

RNA was extracted using the RNeasy kit, and about 0.45 to 1 ug of the RNA was reverse transcribed with random hexamers. TCR beta CDR3 regions were amplified with the immunoSEQ multiplex PCR assay covering 54 Vbeta and 13 Jbeta segments. PCR amplification bias was corrected by using a synthetic template baseline for primer optimization and computational correction. In the authors' own workflow: Only productive sequences were kept, with reads annotated to V, D and J genes according to IMGT and analyzed in immunoSEQ Analyzer. Clonality was calculated as one minus the Shannon entropy normalized by log2 of the number of productive unique sequences. Public and private clones were assessed among the 100 most prevalent clones of each patient and control. Susac-specific clones were defined as absent from healthy and MS cohorts, 850 to 1,300 published viral clones and other ImmuneACCESS disease sequences. TCRdb reanalyzed the raw reads on its own, using fastp at Q25 for trimming and MiXCR for clone calling, and kept in-frame beta chains. Entries are consolidated by CDR3 protein sequence, retaining the most common genes and DNA. These V and J calls are TCRdb output, not the study's own analysis. Recorded for this sample are 150,000 to 200,000 distinct CDR3 sequences; roughly 96% of them occurred a single time. The ten largest make up about 0.15% of the sample.

The CDR3 contains 16 residues, cysteine and phenylalanine counted. Only CDR3 DNA is held: 48 bases, read in frame from base 1. CDR1 and CDR2, looked up from the germline V gene, are SGHAT and FQNNGV. Ends trimmed: V by 5 bases, J by 0 bases; bases unmatched to a gene: 6. This clonotype originated in a human donor with multiple sclerosis. The sequencing input was CD8+ T cells from PBMCs. The rearranged segments are TRBV11-2 and TRBJ2-4; a stretch of 8 junction bases matches TRBD1. The CDR3 here reads CASSRGTGLAKNIQYF. The DNA is as follows: TGTGCCAGCAGCCGGGGGACAGGCTTAGCCAAAAACATTCAGTACTTC. This CDR3, with the reference TRBV11-2 and TRBJ2-4 proteins standing in past its ends, gives the full variable domain EAGVAQSPRYKIIEKRQSVAFWCNPISGHATLYWYQQILGQGPKLLIQFQNNGVVDDSQLPKDRFSAERLKGVDSTLKIQPAKLEDSAVYLCASSRGTGLAKNIQYFGAGTRLSVL.